Listed below are T cell receptor beta chains from one sample, sequenced in a study of blood T cell repertoires in COVID-19. Libraries were prepared by immunoSEQ multiplex PCR; TCRdb keeps only in-frame clonotypes and omits some of them. This sample carries about 190,000 clones, around 85% of them seen once, and the ten largest clones take approximately 3%. The source material was PBMCs or T cells enriched from blood (not recorded which). The receptors shown here come from a woman aged 25 to 39 who had recovered from COVID-19. Each CDR3 is given with its conserved first and last residue. The D gene is left open where the match is weak. Size tells how often a clone was seen (once, few, many) or the class of an expanded clone, and some rows leave it out.

.,.,TRBV7-9,TRBJ1-5,15,CASSFGHNSNQPQHF,TGTGCCAGCAGCTTTGGACACAATAGCAATCAGCCCCAGCATTTT
TRBD1,.,TRBV25-1,TRBJ1-2,11,CASKLGQGYTF,TGTGCCAGCAAACTGGGACAGGGCTACACCTTC
.,.,TRBV7-8,TRBJ1-6,15,CASSLARNSNSPLHF,TGTGCCAGCAGCTTAGCTCGGAACAGTAATTCACCCCTCCACTTT
.,.,TRBV20-1,TRBJ1-4,11,CSAWTVEKLFF,TGCAGTGCTTGGACAGTTGAAAAACTGTTTTTT
.,.,TRBV4-2,TRBJ2-2,13,CASSQRLGLELFF,TGTGCCAGCAGCCAACGTTTGGGGCTGGAGCTGTTTTTT
.,few,TRBV19,TRBJ2-2,14,CASNLYVHTGELFF,TGTGCCAGTAATCTCTATGTCCACACCGGGGAGCTGTTTTTT
.,.,TRBV28,TRBJ1-2,14,CASSLGQTNYGYTF,TGTGCCAGCAGTTTAGGGCAGACTAACTATGGCTACACCTTC
.,few,TRBV5-8,TRBJ1-2,16,CASSQRRGQLNYGYTF,TGTGCCAGCAGCCAAAGGCGGGGGCAGCTTAACTATGGCTACACCTTC
.,.,TRBV2,TRBJ2-3,14,CASSSGGVTDTQYF,TGTGCCAGCAGTTCCGGAGGGGTCACCGATACGCAGTATTTT
TRBD1,.,TRBV5-1,TRBJ2-1,14,CASSLMGQGNEQFF,TGCGCCAGCAGCTTGATGGGACAGGGTAATGAGCAGTTCTTC
TRBD2,.,TRBV2,TRBJ2-7,16,CASSGSTSGGNYEQYF,TGTGCCAGCAGTGGGTCCACTAGCGGGGGAAACTACGAGCAGTACTTC
TRBD2,.,TRBV5-4,TRBJ2-7,15,CASSLAGLAVYEQYF,TGTGCCAGCAGCTTGGCTGGACTAGCGGTCTACGAGCAGTACTTC
TRBD1,.,TRBV18,TRBJ2-1,16,CASSPTGDRVSDEQFF,TGTGCCAGCTCCCCAACCGGGGACAGGGTTTCGGATGAGCAGTTCTTC
.,.,TRBV19,TRBJ1-1,15,CASRRQSRVYTEAFF,TGTGCCAGCCGCAGGCAGTCCCGAGTCTACACTGAAGCTTTCTTT
.,.,TRBV1,TRBJ1-2,18,CTSDPTCGTGGITYGYTF,TGCACCAGCGACCCCACGTGCGGGACAGGGGGTATAACCTATGGCTACACCTTC
.,.,TRBV14,TRBJ2-7,15,CASSQEALATYEQYF,TGTGCCAGCAGCCAAGAAGCGCTAGCTACCTACGAGCAGTACTTC
TRBD1,.,TRBV4-1,TRBJ1-1,15,CASSQADRVDTEAFF,TGCGCCAGCAGCCAGGCCGACAGGGTAGACACTGAAGCTTTCTTT
TRBD2,.,TRBV6-2/TRBV6-3,TRBJ2-3,16,CASSRGSGVSTDTQYF,TGTGCCAGCAGTAGAGGTAGCGGGGTCAGCACAGATACGCAGTATTTT
.,.,TRBV3-1/TRBV3-2,TRBJ1-1,13,CASSLTENTEAFF,TGTGCCAGCAGCCTGACAGAAAACACTGAAGCTTTCTTT
.,.,TRBV11-2,TRBJ1-1,14,CASSLTAGGGEAFF,TGTGCCAGCAGCTTAACAGCCGGCGGGGGAGAAGCTTTCTTT
.,.,TRBV13,TRBJ2-4,15,CASSYFAGPTNIQYF,TGTGCCAGCAGCTATTTCGCGGGGCCGACAAACATTCAGTACTTC
TRBD2,.,TRBV20-1,TRBJ2-1,15,CSASEERGGRNEQFF,TGCAGTGCTAGTGAGGAGCGGGGGGGCCGTAATGAGCAGTTCTTC
.,.,TRBV7-6,TRBJ1-3,16,CASSPETGPSGNTIYF,TGTGCCAGCAGCCCAGAGACAGGCCCCTCTGGAAACACCATATATTTT
.,.,TRBV5-5,TRBJ1-1,15,CASSFSGTLNTEAFF,TGTGCCAGCAGCTTCTCCGGGACTCTGAACACTGAAGCTTTCTTT
TRBD1,once,TRBV2,TRBJ2-2,16,CASGGQGARNTGELFF,TGTGCCAGCGGGGGACAGGGCGCTAGAAACACCGGGGAGCTGTTTTTT
TRBD2,.,TRBV27,TRBJ2-3,15,CASSLTSGSGDTQYF,TGTGCCAGCAGTTTGACTAGCGGGAGTGGAGATACGCAGTATTTT